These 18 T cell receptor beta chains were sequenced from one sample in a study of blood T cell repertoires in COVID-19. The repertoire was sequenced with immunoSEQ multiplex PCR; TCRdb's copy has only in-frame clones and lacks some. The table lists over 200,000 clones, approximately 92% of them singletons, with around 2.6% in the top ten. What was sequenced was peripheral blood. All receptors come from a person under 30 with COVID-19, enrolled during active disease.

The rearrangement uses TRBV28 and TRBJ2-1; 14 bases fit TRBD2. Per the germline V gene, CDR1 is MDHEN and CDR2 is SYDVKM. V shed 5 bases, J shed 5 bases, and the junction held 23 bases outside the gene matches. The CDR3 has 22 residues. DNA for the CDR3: TGTGCCAGCAGTATTTTCCCGGGGACAGGACTAGCGGGAGGCTTAGCTAACAATGAGCAGTTCTTC. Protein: CASSIFPGTGLAGGLANNEQFF.

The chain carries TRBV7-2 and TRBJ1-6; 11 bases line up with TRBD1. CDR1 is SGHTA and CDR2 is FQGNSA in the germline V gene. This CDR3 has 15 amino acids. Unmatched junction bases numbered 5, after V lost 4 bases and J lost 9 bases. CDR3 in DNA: TGTGCCAGCAGCTCCGGACAGGGGGCTGGTTCACCCCTCCACTTT. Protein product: CASSSGQGAGSPLHF.

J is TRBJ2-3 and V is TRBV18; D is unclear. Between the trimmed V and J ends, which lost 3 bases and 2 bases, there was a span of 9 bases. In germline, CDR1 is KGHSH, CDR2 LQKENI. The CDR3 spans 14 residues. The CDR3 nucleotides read TGTGCCAGCTCACCGACAACTGTCACAGATACGCAGTATTTT. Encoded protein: CASSPTTVTDTQYF.

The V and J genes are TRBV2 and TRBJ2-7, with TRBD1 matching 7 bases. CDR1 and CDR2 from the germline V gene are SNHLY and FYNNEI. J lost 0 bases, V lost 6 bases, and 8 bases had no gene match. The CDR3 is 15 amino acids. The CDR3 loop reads CASSRISGGSYEQYF. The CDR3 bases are TGTGCCAGCAGCCGCATTTCAGGGGGCTCCTACGAGCAGTACTTC.

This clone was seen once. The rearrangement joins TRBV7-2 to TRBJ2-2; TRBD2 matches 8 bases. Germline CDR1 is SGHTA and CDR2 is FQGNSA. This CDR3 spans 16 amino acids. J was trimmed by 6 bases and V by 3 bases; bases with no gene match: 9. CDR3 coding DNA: TGTGCCAGCAGCTTTAATTATCCTAGCGGGCCCGGGGAGCTGTTTTTT. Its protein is CASSFNYPSGPGELFF.

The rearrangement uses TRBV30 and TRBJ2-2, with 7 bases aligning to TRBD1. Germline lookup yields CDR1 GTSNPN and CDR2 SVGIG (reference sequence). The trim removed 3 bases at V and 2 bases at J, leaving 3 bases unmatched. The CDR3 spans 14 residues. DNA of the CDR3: TGTGCCTGGAGGACAGGGACCAACACCGGGGAGCTGTTTTTT. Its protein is CAWRTGTNTGELFF.

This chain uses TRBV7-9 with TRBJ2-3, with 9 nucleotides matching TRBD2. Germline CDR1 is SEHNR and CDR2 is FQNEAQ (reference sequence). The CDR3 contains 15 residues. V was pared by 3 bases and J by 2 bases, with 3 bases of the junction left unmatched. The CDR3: CASSFPSGITDTQYF. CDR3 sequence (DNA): TGTGCCAGCAGCTTTCCTAGCGGGATCACAGATACGCAGTATTTT.

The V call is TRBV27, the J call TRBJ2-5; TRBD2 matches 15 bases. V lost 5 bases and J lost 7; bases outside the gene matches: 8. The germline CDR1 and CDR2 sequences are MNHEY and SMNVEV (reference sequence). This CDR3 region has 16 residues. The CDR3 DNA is TGTGCCAGCAGTACCACTGGACTAGCGGGAGGGGGGACCCAGTACTTC. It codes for CASSTTGLAGGGTQYF.

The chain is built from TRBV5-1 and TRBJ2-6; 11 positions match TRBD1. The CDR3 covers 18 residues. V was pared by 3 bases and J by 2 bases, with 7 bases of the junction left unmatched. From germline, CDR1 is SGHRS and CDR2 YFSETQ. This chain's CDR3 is CASSSAGQGVPGANVLTF. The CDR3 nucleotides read TGCGCCAGCAGCTCTGCGGGACAGGGGGTTCCTGGGGCCAACGTCCTGACTTTC.

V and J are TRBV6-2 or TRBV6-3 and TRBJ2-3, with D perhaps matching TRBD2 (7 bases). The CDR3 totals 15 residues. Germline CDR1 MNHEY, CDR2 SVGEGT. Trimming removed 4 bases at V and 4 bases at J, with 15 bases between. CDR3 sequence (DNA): TGTGCCAGCAGTTGGGGCGGGAGACAGGCAGATACGCAGTATTTT. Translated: CASSWGGRQADTQYF.

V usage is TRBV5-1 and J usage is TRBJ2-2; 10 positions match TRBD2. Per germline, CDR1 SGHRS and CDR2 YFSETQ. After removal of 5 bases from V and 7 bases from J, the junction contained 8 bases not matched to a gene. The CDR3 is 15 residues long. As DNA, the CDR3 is TGCGCCAGCAGTCCCGGACTAGCGGAGGTCGGGGAGCTGTTTTTT. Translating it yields CASSPGLAEVGELFF.

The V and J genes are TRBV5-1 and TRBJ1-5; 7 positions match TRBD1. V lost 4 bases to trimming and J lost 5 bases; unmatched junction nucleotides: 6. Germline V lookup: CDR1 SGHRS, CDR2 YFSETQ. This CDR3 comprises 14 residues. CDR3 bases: TGCGCCAGCAGCCGTGAGGGGGCGGATCAGCCCCAGCATTTT. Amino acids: CASSREGADQPQHF.

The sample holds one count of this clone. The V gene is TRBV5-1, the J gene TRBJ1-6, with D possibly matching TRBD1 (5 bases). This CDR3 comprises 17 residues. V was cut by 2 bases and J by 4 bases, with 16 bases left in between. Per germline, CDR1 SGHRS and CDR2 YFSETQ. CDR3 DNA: TGCGCCAGCAGCTTTAAAGCGGGGGAAGGTTATAATTCACCCCTCCACTTT. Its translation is CASSFKAGEGYNSPLHF.

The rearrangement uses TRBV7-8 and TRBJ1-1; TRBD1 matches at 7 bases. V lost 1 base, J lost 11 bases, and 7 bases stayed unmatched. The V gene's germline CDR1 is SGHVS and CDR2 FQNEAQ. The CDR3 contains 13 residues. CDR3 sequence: CASSLGQGRGAFF. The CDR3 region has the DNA TGTGCCAGCAGCTTAGGACAGGGACGGGGGGCTTTCTTT.

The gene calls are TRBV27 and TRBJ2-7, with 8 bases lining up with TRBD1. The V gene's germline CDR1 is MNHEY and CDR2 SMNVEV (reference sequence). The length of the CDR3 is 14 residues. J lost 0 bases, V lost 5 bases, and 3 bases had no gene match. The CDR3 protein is CASSRDRGSYEQYF. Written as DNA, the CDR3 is TGTGCCAGCAGTCGAGACAGGGGCTCCTACGAGCAGTACTTC.

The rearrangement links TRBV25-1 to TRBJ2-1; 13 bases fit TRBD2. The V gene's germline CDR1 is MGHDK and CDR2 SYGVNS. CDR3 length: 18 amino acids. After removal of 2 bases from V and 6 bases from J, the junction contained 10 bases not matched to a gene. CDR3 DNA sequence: TGTGCCAGCAGTGAAAAGGGGTTCGGGACTAGCGGGACCAATGAGCAGTTCTTC. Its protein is CASSEKGFGTSGTNEQFF.

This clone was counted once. CDR3 protein: CASSQVQTNSPLHF. The DNA for the CDR3 is TGTGCCAGCAGCCAAGTACAGACGAATTCACCCCTCCACTTT. This chain links TRBV3-1 (or the pseudogene TRBV3-2) with TRBJ1-6; D remains unclear. V was shortened by 1 base and J by 7 bases, with 8 bases between the two germline ends. Germline V gene sequence: CDR1 LGHDT, CDR2 YNNKEL (reference sequence). The CDR3 runs 14 residues.

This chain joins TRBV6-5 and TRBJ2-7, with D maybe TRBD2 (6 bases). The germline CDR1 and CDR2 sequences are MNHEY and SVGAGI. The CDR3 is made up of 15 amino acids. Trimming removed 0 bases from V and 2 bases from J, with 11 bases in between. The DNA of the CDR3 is TGTGCCAGCAGTTACTCAGGAGCGGGTGCCTACGAGCAGTACTTC. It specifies CASSYSGAGAYEQYF.